These 8 T cell receptor beta chains were sequenced from one sample in a study of cytomegalovirus exposure and HLA in healthy donors. PCR employed 60 Vbeta and 13 Jbeta primers. TCRdb's table, derived via immunoSEQ multiplex PCR, lists solely in-frame clones and lacks some. Of some 140,000 clones in the sample, more than 80% were seen once. Sequencing was performed on PBMCs. These receptors originate from a woman aged 25 to 39 in good health and CMV-seropositive.

The J gene is TRBJ1-5, the V gene TRBV7-8; a weak D match, TRBD1 (6 bases). CDR3 length: 14 amino acids. Trimming stripped 3 bases from V and 3 bases from J, with 9 bases between. Germline V CDR1 and CDR2: SGHVS, FQNEAQ. For the CDR3, the DNA is TGTGCCAGCAGCTTGAGGGACACCAATCAGCCCCAGCATTTT. Translating it yields CASSLRDTNQPQHF. Based on the CDR3 plus reference TRBV7-8 and TRBJ1-5, the full variable domain is GAGVSQSPRYKVAKRGQDVALRCDPISGHVSLFWYQQALGQGPEFLTYFQNEAQLDKSGLPSDRFFAERPEGSVSTLKIQRTQQEDSAVYLCASSLRDTNQPQHFGDGTRLSIL.

The J gene is TRBJ2-3, the V gene TRBV29-1, with 8 bases aligning to TRBD2. The CDR3 runs 14 residues. V shed 7 bases, J shed 1 base, and the junction held 7 bases outside the gene matches. CDR1 and CDR2 (germline): SQVTM, ANQGSEA. CDR3 in DNA: TGCAGCGCGGGGGGGCAGCGGGGCACAGATACGCAGTATTTT. It yields the protein CSAGGQRGTDTQYF.

In its sample, this clone was seen once. The chain links TRBV6-6 to TRBJ1-1, with 8 bases identical to TRBD1. V lost 7 bases, J lost 4 bases, and 11 bases stayed unmatched. The CDR3 loop spans 15 amino acids. Germline lookup yields CDR1 MNHNY and CDR2 SVGAGI (reference sequence). The CDR3 is CASTPTSGGGTEAFF. DNA for the CDR3: TGTGCCAGCACCCCCACATCAGGGGGCGGCACTGAAGCTTTCTTT.

The chain combines TRBV6-5 with TRBJ1-3, with D unclear. Germline CDR1 reads MNHEY; CDR2 reads SVGAGI. The CDR3 sequence is 14 residues long. The V gene lost 2 bases and the J gene lost 0 bases, with 5 bases spanning the gap. CDR3 protein: CASSYQISGNTIYF. CDR3 in DNA: TGTGCCAGCAGTTACCAAATCTCTGGAAACACCATATATTTT.

Regarding this clone: The sample holds other DNA sequences that translate to the same CDR3. The chain has TRBV9 and TRBJ1-1; possibly TRBD1 for D (6 bases). The CDR3 totals 14 residues. V was trimmed by 0 bases and J by 2 bases, leaving 8 bases between them. CDR1 and CDR2 from the germline V gene are SGDLS and YYNGEE. This CDR3 is CASSVVGANTEAFF. As DNA, the CDR3 is TGTGCCAGCAGCGTAGTGGGGGCTAACACTGAAGCTTTCTTT.

The CDR3 is CASRDRGSNEKLFF. CDR3 bases: TGTGCCAGTAGGGACAGGGGTTCTAATGAAAAACTGTTTTTT. This chain joins TRBV19 and TRBJ1-4; TRBD1 matches 9 bases. Per the germline V gene, CDR1 is LNHDA and CDR2 is SQIVND (reference sequence). This CDR3 has 14 residues. The ends lost 6 bases at V and 3 bases at J; junction bases unmatched: 2.

The rearrangement links TRBV7-9 to TRBJ1-6; D may be TRBD1 (5 bases). From germline, CDR1 is SEHNR and CDR2 FQNEAQ (reference sequence). The CDR3 has 14 residues. V gave up 5 bases and J gave up 10 bases, with 15 bases separating them. CDR3 bases: TGTGCCAGCAGCCGTGCGGGGCGGGAATCACCCCTCCACTTT. It translates to CASSRAGRESPLHF.

This clone was seen just once. V usage is TRBV6-5 and J usage is TRBJ1-1; D is undetermined. The CDR3 extends over 11 amino acids. Germline loops: CDR1 MNHEY, CDR2 SVGAGI. V lost 7 bases to trimming and J lost 4 bases, with 7 bases between them. The CDR3, as DNA: TGTGCCAGCAAGGGAGGCACTGAAGCTTTCTTT. Translating gives CASKGGTEAFF.